Reported below is one T cell receptor beta chain. Antigen specificity is unknown. This sample stems from a study of cytomegalovirus exposure and HLA in healthy donors. Germline CDR1 and CDR2: SGHTA and FQGNSA. This CDR3 contains 14 residues. V was pared by 7 bases and J by 7 bases, with 17 bases between. The PCR used 60 Vbeta and 13 Jbeta primers. In the authors' workflow: Unique TCR beta chains numbered about 80 million in a later analysis, with roughly 9.9 million shared. The data were produced by immunoSEQ multiplex PCR, yet TCRdb's version contains in-frame clones alone and is incomplete. The DNA was the basis for D and trimming; V, J and clone size are from that table. The sample includes fewer than 200,000 clones, around 85% of them seen just once. Study-level results: Reported results showed that the classifier diagnosed cytomegalovirus status with high specificity and sensitivity. In an earlier analysis, most TCR beta V segments were productive about 87% or about 30% of the time. The listing of roughly 160 TCR beta chains classed them as cytomegalovirus-associated.

This clonotype was sampled from a middle-aged man in good health and CMV-seronegative. The chain is built from TRBV7-2 and TRBJ1-3; unclear D gene. The sample consisted of PBMCs. CDR3 protein: CASTRAVSGNTIYF. CDR3 DNA sequence: TGTGCCAGCACCAGAGCGGTATCCGGGAACACCATATATTTT. The full variable domain, rest sourced from reference TRBV7-2 and TRBJ1-3, is GAGVSQSPSNKVTEKGKDVELRCDPISGHTALYWYRQSLGQGLEFLIYFQGNSAPDKSGLPSDRFSAERTGGSVSTLTIQRTQQEDSAVYLCASTRAVSGNTIYFGEGSWLTVV.